Each of the 17 T cell receptor beta chains below was sequenced from the same sample in a study of OX40 agonist ivuxolimab in advanced cancers. Some clones are missing from TCRdb's copy, which holds only in-frame ones; the method was immunoSEQ multiplex PCR. In the table there are some 57,000 clones, roughly 80% of which are singletons. The material was CD4+ or CD8+ T cells sorted from blood, obtained in a trial of the OX40 agonist ivuxolimab. The receptors were gathered from an adult with an advanced solid tumor such as melanoma, head and neck, liver or kidney cancer.

This chain joins TRBV5-6 and TRBJ2-1, with 8 bases lining up with TRBD2. Germline trimming cut 0 bases from V and 14 bases from J; bases unmatched to any gene: 4. Germline-derived CDR1 and CDR2 are SGHDT and YYEEEE. The CDR3 has 12 residues. The CDR3 bases are TGTGCCAGCAGCTTGGTAGAAGCGGGGGAGTTCTTC. This gives the protein CASSLVEAGEFF.

This CDR3 reads CASSMEEGSHYEQYF. CDR3 nucleotide sequence: TGTGCCAGTAGTATGGAGGAGGGCAGCCACTACGAGCAGTACTTC. The chain is built from TRBV19 and TRBJ2-7; D possibly corresponds to TRBD2 (6 bases). V lost 3 bases and J 3 bases, leaving 15 bases between the germline ends. There are 15 residues in the CDR3. Looked up from germline, CDR1 is LNHDA and CDR2 is SQIVND (reference sequence).

This clone appeared a few times. The chain couples TRBV5-1 to TRBJ1-6, with a possible D match to TRBD1 (5 bases). V lost 1 base and J 4 bases, leaving 6 bases between the germline ends. The V gene's germline CDR1 is SGHRS and CDR2 YFSETQ. The CDR3 loop spans 14 amino acids. DNA of the CDR3: TGCGCCAGCAGCTTGCAGGGATATAATTCACCCCTCCACTTT. It translates to CASSLQGYNSPLHF. Looking up the rest from reference TRBV5-1 and TRBJ1-6 gives the full variable domain: KAGVTQTPRYLIKTRGQQVTLSCSPISGHRSVSWYQQTPGQGLQFLFEYFSETQRNKGNFPGRFSGRQFSNSRSEMNVSTLELGDSALYLCASSLQGYNSPLHFGNGTRLTVT.

A note on this clone: Other DNA variants within this sample encode the same CDR3. The J gene is TRBJ2-5, the V gene TRBV5-4; 10 bases fit TRBD2. The CDR3 length is 16 residues. V dropped 4 bases and J dropped 2; count of bases not matched to a gene: 8. CDR1 and CDR2 (germline): SGHNT, YYREEE (reference sequence). For the CDR3, the DNA is TGTGCCAGCAGCCCGCCTACTAGCGGGGAACAAGAGACCCAGTACTTC. The encoded protein is CASSPPTSGEQETQYF.

This chain uses TRBV6-5 with TRBJ1-2; D is possibly TRBD1 (5 bases). The CDR3 consists of 15 residues. Germline V CDR1 and CDR2: MNHEY, SVGAGI. Trimming stripped 4 bases from V and 4 bases from J, with 16 bases between. CDR3 region: CASSWNIQGGYGYTF. CDR3 nucleotide sequence: TGTGCCAGCAGTTGGAACATTCAGGGAGGCTATGGCTACACCTTC.

The chain links TRBV6-4 to TRBJ2-5; the D gene could be TRBD1 or TRBD2 (5 bases each). The J call is uncertain, as TRBJ2-7 better fits the DNA end. The CDR3 runs to 13 residues. Germline V CDR1 and CDR2: MRHNA, SNTAGT. CDR3 amino acids: CASSPRLGHEQYF. CDR3 DNA sequence: TGTGCCAGCAGTCCCAGACTGGGACACGAGCAGTACTTC.

This chain uses TRBV10-3 with TRBJ2-3; either TRBD1 or TRBD2 may supply D (7 bases each). The germline V gene encodes CDR1 ENHRY and CDR2 SYGVKD. This CDR3 is 15 amino acids long. V dropped 4 bases and J dropped 4 bases, with 15 bases sitting between them. The CDR3 DNA reads as TGTGCCATCAGTGTCAGGGGGGGGGCCCCAGATACGCAGTATTTT. Its protein is CAISVRGGAPDTQYF.

The gene calls are TRBV10-3 and TRBJ2-7; TRBD1 is a possible D gene (6 bases). Trimming shortened V by 6 bases and J by 0 bases, and 18 bases separated the two germline ends. The germline gives CDR1 ENHRY, CDR2 SYGVKD. The CDR3 loop spans 16 amino acids. The CDR3 nucleotides are TGTGCCATCAGGGCACGAGACAGGTTCAGCTCCTACGAGCAGTACTTC. Translation gives CAIRARDRFSSYEQYF.

This chain connects TRBV30 to TRBJ1-4, with 9 nucleotides matching TRBD1. The CDR3 is made up of 14 amino acids. The germline V gene has CDR1 GTSNPN and CDR2 SVGIG (reference sequence). V lost 8 bases to trimming and J lost 8 bases; unmatched junction nucleotides: 12. The CDR3 bases are TGTGCCCTAAACCCGGGACAGGGAAACGAAAAACTGTTTTTT. It translates to CALNPGQGNEKLFF.

This chain connects TRBV6-6 to TRBJ2-3; 9 nucleotides match TRBD1. The trim removed 4 bases at V and 2 bases at J, leaving 7 bases unmatched. The CDR3 length is 16 residues. In germline, CDR1 is MNHNY, CDR2 SVGAGI (reference sequence). The CDR3 nucleotides read TGTGCCAGCAGTTCTCGGACAGGGGAAGACACAGATACGCAGTATTTT. Its translation is CASSSRTGEDTDTQYF.

This clone was counted once. DNA for the CDR3: TGTGCCAGCAGCCTCAGGGCAGGGGAAGGCACTGAAGCTTTCTTT. The encoded protein is CASSLRAGEGTEAFF. This chain connects TRBV7-3 to TRBJ1-1, with TRBD1 as a possible D gene (6 bases). CDR1 SGHTA and CDR2 FQGTGA come from the germline V gene. Trimming removed 5 bases at V and 4 bases at J, with 17 bases between. CDR3 length: 15 residues.

This clone has a handful of counts. CDR3 residues: CASRSAGRDQPQHF. Here the CDR3 DNA reads TGTGCCAGCCGAAGTGCGGGAAGGGATCAGCCCCAGCATTTT. V is TRBV6-5 and J is TRBJ1-5; D is unclear. Germline V gene sequence: CDR1 MNHEY, CDR2 SVGAGI. The CDR3 contains 14 residues. V gave up 8 bases and J gave up 5 bases, with 16 bases separating them.

In its sample, this clone is medium-sized (0.01 to 0.1%). The chain uses TRBV27 and TRBJ1-6, with 7 nucleotides matching TRBD1. The CDR3 loop spans 15 amino acids. V trimming: 3 bases; J trimming: 9 bases; junction bases outside the gene matches: 8. Germline lookup yields CDR1 MNHEY and CDR2 SMNVEV (reference sequence). CDR3 region: CASSFRTGAVSPLHF. For the CDR3, the DNA is TGTGCCAGCAGTTTCAGGACAGGAGCGGTTTCACCCCTCCACTTT.

The chain has TRBV6-1 and TRBJ1-1; the D gene is possibly TRBD1 (6 bases). Germline CDR1 is MNHNS and CDR2 is SASEGT. CDR3 length: 13 amino acids. The ends were cut back, 7 bases at V and 0 bases at J, with 9 bases in the middle. CDR3 protein: CASTGTLNTEAFF. Written as DNA, the CDR3 is TGTGCCAGCACCGGGACATTGAACACTGAAGCTTTCTTT.

The rearrangement links TRBV5-1 to TRBJ2-3, with 10 bases aligning to TRBD1. Per germline, CDR1 SGHRS and CDR2 YFSETQ. V shed 0 bases, J shed 4 bases, and the junction held 5 bases outside the gene matches. CDR3 length: 16 amino acids. This CDR3 is CASSLEGTGVADTQYF. CDR3 DNA: TGCGCCAGCAGCTTGGAGGGGACAGGGGTCGCAGATACGCAGTATTTT.

The rearrangement uses TRBV28 and TRBJ2-7, with a tentative D call TRBD2 (7 bases). CDR1 MDHEN and CDR2 SYDVKM come from the germline V gene. V lost 4 bases to trimming and J lost 6 bases, with 22 bases between them. This CDR3 is 16 amino acids long. The CDR3 DNA reads TGTGCCAGCAGTTCCGGAGGGGGGGCGCTTGGTCCCGAGCAGTACTTC. This encodes CASSSGGGALGPEQYF.

This chain joins TRBV6-4 and TRBJ2-6, with 9 bases identical to TRBD1. The germline gives CDR1 MRHNA, CDR2 SNTAGT. V lost 6 bases and J lost 1; bases outside the gene matches: 4. This CDR3 spans 16 amino acids. CDR3 nucleotide sequence: TGTGCCAGCAGCCGGACAGGGGATTCTGGGGCCAACGTCCTGACTTTC. As protein: CASSRTGDSGANVLTF.